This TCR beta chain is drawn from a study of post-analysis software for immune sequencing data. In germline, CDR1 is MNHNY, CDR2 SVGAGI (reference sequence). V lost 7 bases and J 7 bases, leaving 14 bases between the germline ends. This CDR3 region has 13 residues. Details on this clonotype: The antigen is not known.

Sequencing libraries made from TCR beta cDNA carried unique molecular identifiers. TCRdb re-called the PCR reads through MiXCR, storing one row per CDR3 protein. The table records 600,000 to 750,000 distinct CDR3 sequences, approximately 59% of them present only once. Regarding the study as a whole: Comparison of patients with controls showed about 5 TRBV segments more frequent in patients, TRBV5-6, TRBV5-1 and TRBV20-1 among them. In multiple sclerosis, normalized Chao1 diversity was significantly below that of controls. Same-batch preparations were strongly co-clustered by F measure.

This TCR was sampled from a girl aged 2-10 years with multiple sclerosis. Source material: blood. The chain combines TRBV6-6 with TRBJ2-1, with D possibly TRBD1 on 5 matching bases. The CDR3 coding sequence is TGTGCCAGCACAGGGCCTCTATCAAATGAGCAGTTCTTC. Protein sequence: CASTGPLSNEQFF.